This T cell receptor beta chain is from a study of blood T cell repertoires in COVID-19. As for the study in general: Nucleic acid was either cDNA or gDNA, and it came from T cells, B-cell-depleted T cells, or PBMCs.

Germline assignment: CDR1 SGHDT and CDR2 YYEEEE. This CDR3 comprises 15 residues. V lost 4 bases and J lost 4; bases outside the gene matches: 7. The authors' processing: Cell counts per sample came from amplifying reference gene primers. TCRdb keeps only in-frame clones here, not all; method: immunoSEQ multiplex PCR. The D gene and trimming were derived from the DNA, and the V and J assignments and clone size from that table. The data hold 300,000 or so clones, with roughly 90% observed a single time. Material: PBMCs or T cells enriched from blood (not recorded which). This sequence joins TRBV5-6 and TRBJ2-7; TRBD1 aligns across 11 bases. The TCR was taken from a woman between 50 and 59 years old who had been exposed to COVID-19. The CDR3 coding sequence is TGTGCCAGCAGCAAAGTGGACAGGGGGCCGTACGAGCAGTACTTC. Protein product: CASSKVDRGPYEQYF.